This T cell receptor (beta chain) derives from a study of shared clonotypes between healthy human individuals (dated by TCRdb to 2020 to 2022). With respect to the entire study: The cohort included three men and a couple of women between 18 and 49 years of age. Per donor, three plates each were used for CD4 naive and CD4 memory, two for CD8 naive, and one for CD8 memory. To estimate repertoire size and how much clonotypes are shared between individuals, the study performed deep sequencing of blood TCR repertoires from about 5 healthy adults. To increase sequencing depth and limit assay-specific biases, different laboratories used diverse techniques to prepare libraries and sequence TCR repertoires. Each donor's leukapheresis produced roughly between roughly 0.85 and 9.5 billion PBMCs.

This clone was recorded only once. This clone's antigen is unknown. No much larger clonotype is one base removed from it; base qualities were not supplied. The CDR3 starts with the cysteine, ends with the phenylalanine, and has 16 residues. Only the CDR3 DNA is retained, 48 bases long and in frame from the first base. Via the germline V gene, CDR1 is SNHLY and CDR2 FYNNEI. Between the V and J ends, shortened by 1 base and 0 bases respectively, the junction contains 9 bases. What the study reported, not specific to this receptor: Pairwise subsampling indicated that sequencing depth was expected to affect the degree of clonotype sharing among donors. About 4.5% of naive CD4, 3.5% of naive CD8, about 2.4% of memory CD4, and 0.4% of memory CD8 clonotypes were shared across a few donors. Even with the large sequencing depth, rarefaction of the sorted-subset datasets indicated that sequencing was incomplete. Clonotypes shared by all four sorted-subset donors showed higher generation probabilities than non-shared clonotypes. Because the study included only a small number of donors, the genetic and exposure-history diversity represented was limited. Sampling was limited to blood, and TCR repertoires in tissue likely differ from TCR repertoires in blood. Naive subsets generally had larger estimated clonotype richness than memory subsets did.

Using the deep immunoSEQ assay, multiplex PCR amplified TCR CDR3 regions from genomic DNA. Extracted genomic DNA from each cell subset was spread evenly across all wells of several immunoSEQ 96-well plates, with each plate serving as a replicate. Each replicate PCR for sorted subsets received approximately 220 ng genomic DNA, equal to roughly 29,000 T cell genomes. Purified libraries were measured with a Qubit 3.0 fluorometer, size-checked on a Bioanalyzer 2100, and measured again with the KAPA Library Quantification kit. A separate single-read 150-cycle Illumina NextSeq 550 flow cell was used to sequence each immunoSEQ 96-well plate. Under the source paper's analysis protocol: Because the immunoSEQ output held only junctional sequences and lacked quality scores, the filtering could not match the filtering applied to full-length reads. Sequences were annotated with PyIR, a Python wrapper for IgBLAST v1.9, using IMGT germline references to assign V/J genes and CDR3. Reads were removed for weak V/J assignments (E-value above 1e-6), missing CDR3, stop codons, out-of-frame junctions, or ambiguous translated residues. V3J clonotypes were defined as sequences sharing the same inferred V gene, J gene, and CDR3 amino acid sequence. Percentage overlap between repertoires was calculated by dividing the number of shared unique clonotypes by the size of the smaller repertoire. RTK rarefaction, the Chao1 estimator, and Recon v2.1 estimates of unobserved clonotypes were used to assess repertoire richness. Generation probabilities for all TCRbeta clonotypes obtained by the gDNA method from a handful of donors were computed using OLGA. In its TCRdb copy, this immuneACCESS table keeps in-frame sequences only and misses some clones. Where compared with another copy, unresolved V genes explain less than half of these, and the others have no known cause. V, J and clone size derive from that table, while D and trimming were established from the DNA sequence. Recorded for this sample are some 1,900,000 clones; just under 95% of them occurred a single time. More than 0.95% of the sample is held by the ten biggest clonotypes.

For the CD8 naive samples, CD45RO-negative cells were positively selected for CCR7, yielding a CD45RA+CCR7+ population from which TemRA cells were excluded. Donors were healthy HIV-negative adults with no recently reported acute infections or vaccinations. Every donor was a Caucasian adult living in Nashville, Tennessee, USA. Blood was obtained by leukapheresis, after which PBMCs were separated by Ficoll-Histopaque density gradient centrifugation and cryopreserved in liquid nitrogen vapor phase. Analytical flow cytometry was used to check the purity and quantity of every magnetically sorted T cell population. Genomic DNA was isolated from each sorted fraction and quantified by UV absorbance on a Nanodrop 2000c.

This TCR came from a man between 18 and 29 years old in good health. Sequences were obtained from naive CD8+ T cells sorted from blood. The cell subset or site label on this specimen signifies: CD45RA+CCR7+. The chain joins TRBV2 to TRBJ2-2; D gene: possibly TRBD2, on 6 matching bases. The DNA sequence is TGTGCCAGCAGTGAAGATTGGGGGGCGAACACCGGGGAGCTGTTTTTT. It codes for CASSEDWGANTGELFF.